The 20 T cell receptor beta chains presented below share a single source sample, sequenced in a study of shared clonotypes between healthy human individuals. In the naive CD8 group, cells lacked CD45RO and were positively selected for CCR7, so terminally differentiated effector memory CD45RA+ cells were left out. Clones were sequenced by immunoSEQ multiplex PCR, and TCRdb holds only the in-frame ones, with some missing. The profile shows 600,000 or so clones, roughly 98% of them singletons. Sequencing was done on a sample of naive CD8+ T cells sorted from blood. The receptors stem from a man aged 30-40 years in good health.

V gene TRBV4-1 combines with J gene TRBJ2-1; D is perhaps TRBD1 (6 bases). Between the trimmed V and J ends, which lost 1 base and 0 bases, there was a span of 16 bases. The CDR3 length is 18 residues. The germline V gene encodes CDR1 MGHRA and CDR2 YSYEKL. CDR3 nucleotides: TGCGCCAGCAGCCAAGGGCCACAGGGAATCGACTCCTACAATGAGCAGTTCTTC. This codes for CASSQGPQGIDSYNEQFF.

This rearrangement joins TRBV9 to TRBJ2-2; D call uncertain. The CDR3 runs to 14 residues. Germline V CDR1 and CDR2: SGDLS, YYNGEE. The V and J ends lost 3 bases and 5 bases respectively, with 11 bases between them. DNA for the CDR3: TGTGCCAGCAGCGAAGCCTGGTGGACCGGGGAGCTGTTTTTT. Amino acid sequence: CASSEAWWTGELFF.

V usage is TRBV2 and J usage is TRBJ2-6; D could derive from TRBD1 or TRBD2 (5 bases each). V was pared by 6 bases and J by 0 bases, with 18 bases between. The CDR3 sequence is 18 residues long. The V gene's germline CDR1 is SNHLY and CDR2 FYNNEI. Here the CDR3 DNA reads TGTGCCAGCAGCGGGACCGGGACGGAGAGCTCTGGGGCCAACGTCCTGACTTTC. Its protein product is CASSGTGTESSGANVLTF.

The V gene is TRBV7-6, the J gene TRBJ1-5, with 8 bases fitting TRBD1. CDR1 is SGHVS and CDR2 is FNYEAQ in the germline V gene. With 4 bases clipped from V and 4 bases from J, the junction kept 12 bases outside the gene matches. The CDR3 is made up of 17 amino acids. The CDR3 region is CASSSLQDRVGNQPQHF. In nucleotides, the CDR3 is TGTGCCAGCAGCTCTCTCCAGGACAGGGTAGGAAATCAGCCCCAGCATTTT.

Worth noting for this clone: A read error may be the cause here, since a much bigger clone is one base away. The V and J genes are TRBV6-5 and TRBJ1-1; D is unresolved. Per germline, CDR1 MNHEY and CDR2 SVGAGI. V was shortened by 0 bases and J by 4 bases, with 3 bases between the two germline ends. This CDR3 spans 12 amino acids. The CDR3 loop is CASSYSSTEAFF. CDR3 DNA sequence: TGTGCCAGCAGTTACTCGAGCACTGAAGCTTTCTTT.

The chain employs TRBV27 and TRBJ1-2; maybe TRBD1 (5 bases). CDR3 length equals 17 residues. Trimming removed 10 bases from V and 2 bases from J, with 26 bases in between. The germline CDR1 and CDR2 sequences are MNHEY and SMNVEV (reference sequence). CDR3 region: CATSPRDRGGSNYGYTF. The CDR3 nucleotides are TGTGCCACCTCGCCCAGGGATCGGGGAGGATCGAACTATGGCTACACCTTC.

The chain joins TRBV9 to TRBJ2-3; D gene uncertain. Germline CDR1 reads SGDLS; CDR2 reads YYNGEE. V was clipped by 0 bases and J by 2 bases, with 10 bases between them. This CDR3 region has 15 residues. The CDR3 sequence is CASSVETAFTDTQYF. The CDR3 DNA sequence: TGTGCCAGCAGCGTAGAGACGGCCTTCACAGATACGCAGTATTTT.

The CDR3 bases are TGTGCCAGCACCAATTTCGGGACAGGGAGGGGCTACACCTTC. This gives the protein CASTNFGTGRGYTF. The chain couples TRBV9 to TRBJ1-2, with TRBD1 matching 9 bases. The CDR3 spans 14 residues. Trimming removed 6 bases from V and 8 bases from J; junction bases left unmatched: 11. From germline, CDR1 is SGDLS and CDR2 YYNGEE.

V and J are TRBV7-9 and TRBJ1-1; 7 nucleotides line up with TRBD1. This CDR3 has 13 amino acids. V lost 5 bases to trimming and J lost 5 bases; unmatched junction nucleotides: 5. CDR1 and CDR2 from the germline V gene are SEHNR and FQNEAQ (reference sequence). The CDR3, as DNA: TGTGCCAGCAGCACGACAGGGCGTACTGAAGCTTTCTTT. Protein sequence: CASSTTGRTEAFF.

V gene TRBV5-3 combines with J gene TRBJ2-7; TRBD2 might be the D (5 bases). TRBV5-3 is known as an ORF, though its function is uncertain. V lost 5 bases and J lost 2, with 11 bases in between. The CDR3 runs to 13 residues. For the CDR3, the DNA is TGTGCCAGAAGTCCTGGAGGTCCCTACGAGCAGTACTTC. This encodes CARSPGGPYEQYF.

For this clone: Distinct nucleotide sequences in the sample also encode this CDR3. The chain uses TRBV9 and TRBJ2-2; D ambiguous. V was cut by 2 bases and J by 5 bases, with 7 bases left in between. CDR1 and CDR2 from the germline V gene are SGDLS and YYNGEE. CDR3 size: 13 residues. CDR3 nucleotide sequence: TGTGCCAGCAGCGTGGGTGTTACCGGGGAGCTGTTTTTT. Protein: CASSVGVTGELFF.

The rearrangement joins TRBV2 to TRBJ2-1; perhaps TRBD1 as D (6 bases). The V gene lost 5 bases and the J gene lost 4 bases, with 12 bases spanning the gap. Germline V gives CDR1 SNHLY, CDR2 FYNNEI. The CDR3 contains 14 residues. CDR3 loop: CASSPGHTYNEQFF. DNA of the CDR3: TGTGCCAGCAGTCCGGGACATACATACAATGAGCAGTTCTTC.

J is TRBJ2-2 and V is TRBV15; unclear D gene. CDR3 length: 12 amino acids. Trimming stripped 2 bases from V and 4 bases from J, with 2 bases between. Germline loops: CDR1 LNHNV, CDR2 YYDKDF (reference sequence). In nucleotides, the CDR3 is TGTGCCACCAGCAGATCCACCGGGGAGCTGTTTTTT. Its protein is CATSRSTGELFF.

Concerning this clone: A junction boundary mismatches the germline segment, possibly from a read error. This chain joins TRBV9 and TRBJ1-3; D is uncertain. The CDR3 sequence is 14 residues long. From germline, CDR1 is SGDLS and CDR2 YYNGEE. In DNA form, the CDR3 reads TGTGCCAGCAGCGTTCCCCCAGATGGACACACCATATATTTT. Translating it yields CASSVPPDGHTIYF.

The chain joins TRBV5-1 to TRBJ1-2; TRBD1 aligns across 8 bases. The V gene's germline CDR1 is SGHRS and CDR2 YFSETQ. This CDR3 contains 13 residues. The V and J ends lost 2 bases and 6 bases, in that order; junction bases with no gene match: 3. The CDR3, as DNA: TGCGCCAGCAGCTTCCAGGGGGCGGATGGCTACACCTTC. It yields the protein CASSFQGADGYTF.

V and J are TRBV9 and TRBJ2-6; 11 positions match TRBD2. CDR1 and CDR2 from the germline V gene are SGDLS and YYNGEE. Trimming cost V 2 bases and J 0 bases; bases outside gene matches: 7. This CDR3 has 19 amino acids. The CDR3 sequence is CASSVGTSGFSSGANVLTF. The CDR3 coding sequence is TGTGCCAGCAGCGTGGGGACTAGCGGATTCAGCTCTGGGGCCAACGTCCTGACTTTC.

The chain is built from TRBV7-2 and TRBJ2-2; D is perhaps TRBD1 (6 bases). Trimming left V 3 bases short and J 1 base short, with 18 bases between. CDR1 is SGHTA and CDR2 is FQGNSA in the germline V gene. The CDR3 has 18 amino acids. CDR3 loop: CASSLTGRGLRNTGELFF. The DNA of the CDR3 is TGTGCCAGCAGCTTGACCGGCAGGGGCCTTAGGAACACCGGGGAGCTGTTTTTT.

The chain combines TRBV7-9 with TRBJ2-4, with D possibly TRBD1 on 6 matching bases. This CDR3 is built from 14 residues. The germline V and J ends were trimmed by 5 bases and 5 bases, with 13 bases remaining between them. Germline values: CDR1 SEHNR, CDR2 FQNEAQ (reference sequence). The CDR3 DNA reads TGTGCCAGCAGCCCCGCGGACAGCCAAAACATTCAGTACTTC. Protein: CASSPADSQNIQYF.

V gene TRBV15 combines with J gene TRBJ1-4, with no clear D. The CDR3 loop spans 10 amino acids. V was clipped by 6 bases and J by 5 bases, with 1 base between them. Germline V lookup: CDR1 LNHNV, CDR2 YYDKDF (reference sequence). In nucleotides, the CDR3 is TGTGCCACCAGGAATGAAAAACTGTTTTTT. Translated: CATRNEKLFF.

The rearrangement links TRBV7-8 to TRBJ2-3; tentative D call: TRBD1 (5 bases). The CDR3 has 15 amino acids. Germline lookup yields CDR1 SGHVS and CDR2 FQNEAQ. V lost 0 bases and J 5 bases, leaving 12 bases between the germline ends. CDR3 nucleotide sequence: TGTGCCAGCAGCTTAGCTGGTGGGGCCGAAGATACGCAGTATTTT. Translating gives CASSLAGGAEDTQYF.